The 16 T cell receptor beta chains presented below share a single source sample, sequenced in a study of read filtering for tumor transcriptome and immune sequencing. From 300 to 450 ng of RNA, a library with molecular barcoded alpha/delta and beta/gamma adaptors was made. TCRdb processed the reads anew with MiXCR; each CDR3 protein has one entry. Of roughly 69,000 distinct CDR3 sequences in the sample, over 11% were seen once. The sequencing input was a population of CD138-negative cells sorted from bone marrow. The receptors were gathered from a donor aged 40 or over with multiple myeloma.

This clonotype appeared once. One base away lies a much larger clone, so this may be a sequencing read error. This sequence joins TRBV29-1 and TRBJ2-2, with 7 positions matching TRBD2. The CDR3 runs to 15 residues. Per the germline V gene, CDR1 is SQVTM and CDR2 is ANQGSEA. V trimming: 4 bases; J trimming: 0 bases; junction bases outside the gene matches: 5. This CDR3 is CSVGEGGANTGELFF. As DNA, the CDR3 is TGCAGCGTTGGGGAGGGCGGAGCGAACACCGGGGAGCTGTTTTTT.

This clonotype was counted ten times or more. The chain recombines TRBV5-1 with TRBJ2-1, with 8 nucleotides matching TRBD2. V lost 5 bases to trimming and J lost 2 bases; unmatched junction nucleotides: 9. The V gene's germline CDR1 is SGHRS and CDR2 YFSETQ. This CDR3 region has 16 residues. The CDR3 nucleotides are TGCGCCAGCAGATCCGGACTAGCCCTGGCCTACAATGAGCAGTTCTTC. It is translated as CASRSGLALAYNEQFF.

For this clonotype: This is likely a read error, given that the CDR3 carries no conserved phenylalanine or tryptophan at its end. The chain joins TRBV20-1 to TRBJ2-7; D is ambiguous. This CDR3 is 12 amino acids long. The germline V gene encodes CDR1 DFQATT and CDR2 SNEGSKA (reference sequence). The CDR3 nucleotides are TGCAGTGCTACGGATTGGACCTATGAGCAGTACCTC. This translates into CSATDWTYEQYL.

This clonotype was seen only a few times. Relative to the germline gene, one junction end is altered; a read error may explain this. CDR3: CSTSSGTVSNQPQHF. For the CDR3, the DNA is TGCAGTACTAGTTCCGGGACAGTTAGCAATCAGCCCCAGCATTTT. The J gene is TRBJ1-5, the V gene TRBV20-1; 7 nucleotides match TRBD1. Germline assignment: CDR1 DFQATT and CDR2 SNEGSKA (reference sequence). This CDR3 contains 15 residues.

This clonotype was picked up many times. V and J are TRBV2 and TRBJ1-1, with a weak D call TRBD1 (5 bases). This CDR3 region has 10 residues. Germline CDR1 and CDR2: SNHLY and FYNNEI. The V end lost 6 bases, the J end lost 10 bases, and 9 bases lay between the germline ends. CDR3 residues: CASRAGRAFF. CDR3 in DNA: TGTGCCAGCAGAGCAGGGAGAGCTTTCTTT. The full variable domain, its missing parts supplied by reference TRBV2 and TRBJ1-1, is EPEVTQTPSHQVTQMGQEVILRCVPISNHLYFYWYRQILGQKVEFLVSFYNNEISEKSEIFDDQFSVERPDGSNFTLKIRSTKLEDSAMYFCASRAGRAFFGQGTRLTVV.

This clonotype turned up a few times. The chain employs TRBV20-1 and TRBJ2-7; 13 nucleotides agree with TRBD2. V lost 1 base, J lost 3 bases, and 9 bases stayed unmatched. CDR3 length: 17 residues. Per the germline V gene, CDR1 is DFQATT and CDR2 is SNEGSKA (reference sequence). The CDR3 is CSARGLAGGQAYYEQYF. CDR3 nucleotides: TGCAGTGCTAGAGGACTAGCGGGAGGACAGGCGTACTACGAGCAGTACTTC.

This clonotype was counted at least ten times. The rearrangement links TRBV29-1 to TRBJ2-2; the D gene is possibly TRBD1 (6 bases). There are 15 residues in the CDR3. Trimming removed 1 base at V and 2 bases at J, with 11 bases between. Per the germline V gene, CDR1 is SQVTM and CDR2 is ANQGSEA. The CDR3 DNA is TGCAGCGTTGAAGGGCAGGGGACAAACACCGGGGAGCTGTTTTTT. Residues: CSVEGQGTNTGELFF.

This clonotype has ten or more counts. The chain's CDR3 is CASTGTSGTYEQYF. DNA of the CDR3: TGTGCCAGCACTGGGACTAGCGGAACCTACGAGCAGTACTTC. The chain carries TRBV27 and TRBJ2-7; the match to TRBD2 covers 11 bases. The V gene's germline CDR1 is MNHEY and CDR2 SMNVEV (reference sequence). This CDR3 comprises 14 residues. The V segment lost 7 bases and the J segment 2 bases; nucleotides outside the gene matches: 4.

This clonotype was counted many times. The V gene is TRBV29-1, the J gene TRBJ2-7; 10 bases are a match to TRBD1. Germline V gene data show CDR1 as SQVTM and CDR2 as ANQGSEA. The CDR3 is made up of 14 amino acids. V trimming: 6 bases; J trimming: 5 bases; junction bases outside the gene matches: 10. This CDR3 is CSVRTGGATDEQYF. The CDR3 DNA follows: TGCAGCGTCCGGACAGGGGGTGCCACTGACGAGCAGTACTTC.

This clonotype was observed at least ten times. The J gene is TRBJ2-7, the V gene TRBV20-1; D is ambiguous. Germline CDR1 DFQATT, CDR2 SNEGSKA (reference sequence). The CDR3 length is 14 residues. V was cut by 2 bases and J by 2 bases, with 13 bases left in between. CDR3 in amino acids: CSARSTRKAYEQYF. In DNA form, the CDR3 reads TGCAGTGCTAGATCGACGCGCAAGGCCTACGAGCAGTACTTC.

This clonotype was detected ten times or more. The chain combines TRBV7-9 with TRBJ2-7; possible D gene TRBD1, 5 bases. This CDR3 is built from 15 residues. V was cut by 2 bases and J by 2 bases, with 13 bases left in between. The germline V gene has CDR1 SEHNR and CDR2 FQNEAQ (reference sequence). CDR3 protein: CASSLNLDTAYEQYF. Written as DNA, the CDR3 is TGTGCCAGCAGCTTAAACCTGGACACAGCCTACGAGCAGTACTTC. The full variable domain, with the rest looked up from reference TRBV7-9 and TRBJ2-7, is DTGVSQNPRHKITKRGQNVTFRCDPISEHNRLYWYRQTLGQGPEFLTYFQNEAQLEKSRLLSDRFSAERPKGSFSTLEIQRTEQGDSAMYLCASSLNLDTAYEQYFGPGTRLTVT.

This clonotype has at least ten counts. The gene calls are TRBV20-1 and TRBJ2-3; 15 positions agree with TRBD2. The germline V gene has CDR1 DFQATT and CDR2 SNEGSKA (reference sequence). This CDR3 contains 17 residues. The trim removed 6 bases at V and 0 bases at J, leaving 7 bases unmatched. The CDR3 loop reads CSAPGLAGGLSTDTQYF. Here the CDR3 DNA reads TGCAGTGCCCCGGGACTAGCGGGAGGACTTAGCACAGATACGCAGTATTTT.

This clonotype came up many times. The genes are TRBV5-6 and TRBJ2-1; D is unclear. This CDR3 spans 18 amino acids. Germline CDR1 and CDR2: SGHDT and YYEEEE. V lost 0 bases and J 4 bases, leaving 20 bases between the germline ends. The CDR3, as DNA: TGTGCCAGCAGCTTGGAGGTGAATGAGAGAGGACGGTACAATGAGCAGTTCTTC. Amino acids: CASSLEVNERGRYNEQFF. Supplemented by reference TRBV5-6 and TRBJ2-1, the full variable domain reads DAGVTQSPTHLIKTRGQQVTLRCSPKSGHDTVSWYQQALGQGPQFIFQYYEEEERQRGNFPDRFSGHQFPNYSSELNVNALLLGDSALYLCASSLEVNERGRYNEQFFGPGTRLTVL.

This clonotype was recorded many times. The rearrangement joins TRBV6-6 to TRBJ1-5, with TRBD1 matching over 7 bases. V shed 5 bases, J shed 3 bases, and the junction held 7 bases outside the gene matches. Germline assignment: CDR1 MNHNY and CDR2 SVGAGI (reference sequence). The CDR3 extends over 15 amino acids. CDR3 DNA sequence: TGTGCCAGCAGTAGACAACAGGGGAACAATCAGCCCCAGCATTTT. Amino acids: CASSRQQGNNQPQHF.

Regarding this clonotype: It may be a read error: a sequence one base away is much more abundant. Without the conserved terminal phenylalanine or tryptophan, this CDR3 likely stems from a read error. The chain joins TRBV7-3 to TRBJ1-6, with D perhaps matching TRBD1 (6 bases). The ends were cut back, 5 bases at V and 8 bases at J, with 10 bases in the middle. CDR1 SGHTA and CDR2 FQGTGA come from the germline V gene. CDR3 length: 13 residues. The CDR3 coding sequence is TGTGCCAGCAGCGCTTACAGGGATTCACCCCTCCACCTT. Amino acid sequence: CASSAYRDSPLHL.

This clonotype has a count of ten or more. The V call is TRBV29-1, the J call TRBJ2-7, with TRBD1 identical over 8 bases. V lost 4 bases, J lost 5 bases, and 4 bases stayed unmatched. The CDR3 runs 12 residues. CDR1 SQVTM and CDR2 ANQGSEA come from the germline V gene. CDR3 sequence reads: CSVGTGTHEQYF. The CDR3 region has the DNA TGCAGCGTTGGGACAGGGACCCACGAGCAGTACTTC.